This TCR beta chain was observed in a study of monozygotic twins with inflammatory bowel disease. TCRdb re-analyzed the 5' RACE reads; it lists each CDR3 protein once, without DNA. Recorded here are approximately 400,000 distinct CDR3 sequences; the top ten clones represent 2% to 3%. The length of the CDR3 is 17 residues. Germline CDR1 SGDLS, CDR2 YYNGEE. Material: blood. The chain links TRBV9 to TRBJ1-2; with no DNA, the TCRdb D assignment of TRBD1 cannot be verified. This clonotype was obtained from a human donor with ulcerative colitis or Crohn's disease, or a healthy co-twin of an affected twin (not recorded which). This chain's CDR3 is CASSPTSDRGHHYGYTF.